This record looks at one TCR beta chain sequence and its context. Clones were read by immunoSEQ multiplex PCR, and TCRdb kept only the in-frame ones, dropping some. The profile covers 75,000 to 95,000 clones, with about 93% appearing a single time and roughly 0.25% taken by the ten largest. This sample stems from a study of technical replicates of blood from a few donors. The germline V gene encodes CDR1 MNHEY and CDR2 SMNVEV (reference sequence). V dropped 0 bases and J dropped 5 bases, with 17 bases sitting between them. The CDR3 length is 17 residues. The sample consisted of T cells isolated from PBMCs. The genes are TRBV27 and TRBJ1-5, with TRBD1 as a possible D gene (5 bases). The TCR originated in a human donor in good health. Here the CDR3 reads CASSLSWTLGWDQPQHF. As DNA, the CDR3 is TGTGCCAGCAGTTTATCGTGGACACTGGGTTGGGATCAGCCCCAGCATTTT.